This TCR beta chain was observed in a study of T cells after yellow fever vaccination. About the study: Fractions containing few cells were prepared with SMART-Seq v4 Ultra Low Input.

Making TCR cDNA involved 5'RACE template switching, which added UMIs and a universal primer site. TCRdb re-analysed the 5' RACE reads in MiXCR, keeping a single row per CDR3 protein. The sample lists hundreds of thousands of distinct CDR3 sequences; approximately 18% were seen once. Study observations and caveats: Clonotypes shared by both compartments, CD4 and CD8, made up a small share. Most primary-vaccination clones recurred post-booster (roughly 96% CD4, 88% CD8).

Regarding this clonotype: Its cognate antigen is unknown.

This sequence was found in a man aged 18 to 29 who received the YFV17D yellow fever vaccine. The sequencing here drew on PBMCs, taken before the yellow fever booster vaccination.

The CDR3 bases are TGTGCCAGCTCACCACCCTCGGAGCAGTACTTC. Its translation: CASSPPSEQYF. V gene TRBV18 combines with J gene TRBJ2-7; D unclear. Trimming stripped 0 bases from V and 7 bases from J, with 4 bases between. This CDR3 has 11 residues. Germline V gene lookup returns CDR1 KGHSH and CDR2 LQKENI.